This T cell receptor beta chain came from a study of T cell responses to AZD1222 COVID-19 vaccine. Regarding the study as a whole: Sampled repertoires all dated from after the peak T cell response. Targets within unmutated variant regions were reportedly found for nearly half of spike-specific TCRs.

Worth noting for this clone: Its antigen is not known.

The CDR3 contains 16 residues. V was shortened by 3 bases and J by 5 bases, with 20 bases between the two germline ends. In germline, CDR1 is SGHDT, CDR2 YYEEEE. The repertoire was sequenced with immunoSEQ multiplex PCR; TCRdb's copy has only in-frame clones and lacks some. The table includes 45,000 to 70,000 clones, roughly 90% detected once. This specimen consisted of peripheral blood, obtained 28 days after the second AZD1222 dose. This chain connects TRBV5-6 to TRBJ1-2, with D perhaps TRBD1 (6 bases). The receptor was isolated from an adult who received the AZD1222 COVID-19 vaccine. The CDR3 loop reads CASSYVSLGAGYGYTF. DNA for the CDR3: TGTGCCAGCAGCTACGTATCCTTGGGGGCGGGGTATGGCTACACCTTC. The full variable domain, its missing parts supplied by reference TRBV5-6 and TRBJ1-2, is DAGVTQSPTHLIKTRGQQVTLRCSPKSGHDTVSWYQQALGQGPQFIFQYYEEEERQRGNFPDRFSGHQFPNYSSELNVNALLLGDSALYLCASSYVSLGAGYGYTFGSGTRLTVV.